This T cell receptor (beta chain) was recorded in a study of memory CD4+ T cells and cytomegalovirus serostatus. Study-level results: The CMV-associated TCR signature appears largely within the CD4+ memory repertoire.

On this clone: Antigen: not known.

There are 17 residues in the CDR3. V lost 3 bases to trimming and J lost 8 bases, with 22 bases between them. Germline assignment: CDR1 MGHDK and CDR2 SYGVNS. The sort gate was single viable CD3+CD4+CD8-CD45RO+ cells for memory CD4+ T cells. In the original workflow: After removing out-of-frame reads, over 2 million distinct TCRbeta sequences remained. Measured with immunoSEQ multiplex PCR; TCRdb has only the in-frame clones, and not every one. V and J calls plus clone size are reproduced from that table; the DNA served to infer D and trimming. The table records approximately 52,000 clones, 60% to 80% of them present only once.

Sequences were obtained from memory CD4+ T cells from blood. The rearrangement joins TRBV25-1 to TRBJ1-4; D may be TRBD1 (6 bases). The TCR sequence derives from an adult in good health and CMV-seronegative. The CDR3 coding sequence is TGTGCCAGCAGTGACCAACCTCACTGGGGGGCAAACGAAAAACTGTTTTTT. This sequence encodes CASSDQPHWGANEKLFF.